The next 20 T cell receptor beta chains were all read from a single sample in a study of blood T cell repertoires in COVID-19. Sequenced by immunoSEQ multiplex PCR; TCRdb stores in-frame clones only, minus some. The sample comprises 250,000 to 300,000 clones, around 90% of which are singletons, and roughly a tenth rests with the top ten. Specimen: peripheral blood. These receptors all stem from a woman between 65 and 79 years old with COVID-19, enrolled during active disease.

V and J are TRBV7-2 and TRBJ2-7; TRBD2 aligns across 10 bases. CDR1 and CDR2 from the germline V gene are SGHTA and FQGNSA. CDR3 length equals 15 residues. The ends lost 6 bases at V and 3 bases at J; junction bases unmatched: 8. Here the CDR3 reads CASSLRLAGGYEQYF. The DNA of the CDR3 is TGTGCCAGCAGTCTAAGATTAGCGGGAGGCTACGAGCAGTACTTC.

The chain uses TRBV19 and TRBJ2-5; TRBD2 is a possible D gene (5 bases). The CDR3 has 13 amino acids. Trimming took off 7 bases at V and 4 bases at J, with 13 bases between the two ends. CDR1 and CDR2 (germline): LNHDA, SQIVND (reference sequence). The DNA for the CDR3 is TGTGCCAGTAATCGTCAAGGAGGAGAGACCCAGTACTTC. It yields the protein CASNRQGGETQYF. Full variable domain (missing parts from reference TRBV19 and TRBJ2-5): DGGITQSPKYLFRKEGQNVTLSCEQNLNHDAMYWYRQDPGQGLRLIYYSQIVNDFQKGDIAEGYSVSREKKESFPLTVTSAQKNPTAFYLCASNRQGGETQYFGPGTRLLVL.

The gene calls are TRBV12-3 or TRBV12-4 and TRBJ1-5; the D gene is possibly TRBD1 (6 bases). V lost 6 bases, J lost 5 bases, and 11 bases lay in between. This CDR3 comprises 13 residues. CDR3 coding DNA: TGTGCCAGCAGCCAACAGGGCGATCAGCCCCAGCATTTT. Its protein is CASSQQGDQPQHF.

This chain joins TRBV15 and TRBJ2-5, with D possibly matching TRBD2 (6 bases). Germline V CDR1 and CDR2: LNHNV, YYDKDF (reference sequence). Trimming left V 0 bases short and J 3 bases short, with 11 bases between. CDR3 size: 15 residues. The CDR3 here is CATSRDWRGEETQYF. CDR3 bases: TGTGCCACCAGCAGAGATTGGCGGGGTGAAGAGACCCAGTACTTC.

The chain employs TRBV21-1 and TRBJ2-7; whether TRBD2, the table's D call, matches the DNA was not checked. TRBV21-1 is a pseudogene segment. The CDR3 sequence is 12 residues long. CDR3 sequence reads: CASSKTSYEQYF. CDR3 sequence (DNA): TGTGCCAGCAGCAAAACTTCCTACGAGCAGTACTTC.

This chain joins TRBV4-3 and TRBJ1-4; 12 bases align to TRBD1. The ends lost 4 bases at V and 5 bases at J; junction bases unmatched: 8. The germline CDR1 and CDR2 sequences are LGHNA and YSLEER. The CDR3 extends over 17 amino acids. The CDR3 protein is CASSPGTGGDPNEKLFF. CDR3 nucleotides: TGCGCCAGCAGCCCGGGGACAGGGGGCGATCCCAATGAAAAACTGTTTTTT.

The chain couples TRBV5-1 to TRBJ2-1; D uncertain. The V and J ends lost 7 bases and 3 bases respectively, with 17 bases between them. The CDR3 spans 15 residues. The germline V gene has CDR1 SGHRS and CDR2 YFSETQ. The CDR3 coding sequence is TGCGCCAGCCAACCAAACAGAGCCTTCTACAATGAGCAGTTCTTC. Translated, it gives CASQPNRAFYNEQFF.

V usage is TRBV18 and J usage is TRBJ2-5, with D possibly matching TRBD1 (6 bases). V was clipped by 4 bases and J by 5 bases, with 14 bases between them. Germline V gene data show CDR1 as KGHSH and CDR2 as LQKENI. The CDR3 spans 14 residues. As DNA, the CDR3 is TGTGCCAGCTCACTACCACAGGGCGAGGAGACCCAGTACTTC. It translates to CASSLPQGEETQYF.

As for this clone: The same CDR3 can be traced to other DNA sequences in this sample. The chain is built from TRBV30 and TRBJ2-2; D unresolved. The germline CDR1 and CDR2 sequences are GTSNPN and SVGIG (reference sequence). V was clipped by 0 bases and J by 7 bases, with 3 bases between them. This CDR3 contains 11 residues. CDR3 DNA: TGTGCCTGGAGTGTCCACGGGGAGCTGTTTTTT. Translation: CAWSVHGELFF.

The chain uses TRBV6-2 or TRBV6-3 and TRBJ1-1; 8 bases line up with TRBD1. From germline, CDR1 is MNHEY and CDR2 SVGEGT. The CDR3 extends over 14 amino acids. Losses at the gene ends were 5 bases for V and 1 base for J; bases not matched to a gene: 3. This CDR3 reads CASSLGQGNTEAFF. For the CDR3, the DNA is TGTGCCAGCAGTCTTGGACAGGGGAACACTGAAGCTTTCTTT.

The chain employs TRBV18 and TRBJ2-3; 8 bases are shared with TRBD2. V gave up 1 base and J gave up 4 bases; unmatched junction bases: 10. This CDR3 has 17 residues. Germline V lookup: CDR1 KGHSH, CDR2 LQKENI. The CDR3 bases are TGTGCCAGCTCACCACTAGGGTCAGCGGGAGTGGCAGATACGCAGTATTTT. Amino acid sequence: CASSPLGSAGVADTQYF.

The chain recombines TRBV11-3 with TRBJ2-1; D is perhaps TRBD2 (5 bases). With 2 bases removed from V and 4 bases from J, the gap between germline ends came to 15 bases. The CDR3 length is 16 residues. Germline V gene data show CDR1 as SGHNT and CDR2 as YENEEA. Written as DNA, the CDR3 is TGTGCCAGCAGCTTACCAAAAAGAGGGCGATACAATGAGCAGTTCTTC. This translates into CASSLPKRGRYNEQFF.

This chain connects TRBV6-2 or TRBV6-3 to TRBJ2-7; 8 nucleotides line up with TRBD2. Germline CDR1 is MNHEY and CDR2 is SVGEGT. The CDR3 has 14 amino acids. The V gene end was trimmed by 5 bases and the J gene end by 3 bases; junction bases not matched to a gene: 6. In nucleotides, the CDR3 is TGTGCCAGCAGTCGTAGCGGGATAATCTACGAGCAGTACTTC. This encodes CASSRSGIIYEQYF.

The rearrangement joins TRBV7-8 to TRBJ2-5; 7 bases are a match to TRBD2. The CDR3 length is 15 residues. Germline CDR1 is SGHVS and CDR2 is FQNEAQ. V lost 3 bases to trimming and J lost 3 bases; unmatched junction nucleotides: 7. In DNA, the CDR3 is TGTGCCAGCAGCTTCCCATATGCGGGGGAAGAGACCCAGTACTTC. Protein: CASSFPYAGEETQYF.

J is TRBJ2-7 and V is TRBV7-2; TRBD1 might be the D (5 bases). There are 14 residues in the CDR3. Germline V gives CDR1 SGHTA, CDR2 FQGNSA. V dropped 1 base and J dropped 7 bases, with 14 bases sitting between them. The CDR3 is CASSLVGAAVEQYF. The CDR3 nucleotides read TGTGCCAGCAGCTTAGTTGGGGCCGCGGTGGAGCAGTACTTC.

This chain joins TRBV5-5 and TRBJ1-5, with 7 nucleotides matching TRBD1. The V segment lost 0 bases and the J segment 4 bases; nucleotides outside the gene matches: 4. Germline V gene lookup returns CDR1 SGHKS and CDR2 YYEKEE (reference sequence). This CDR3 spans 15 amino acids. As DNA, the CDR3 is TGTGCCAGCAGCTTGGATACAGGGGCGAATCAGCCCCAGCATTTT. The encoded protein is CASSLDTGANQPQHF.

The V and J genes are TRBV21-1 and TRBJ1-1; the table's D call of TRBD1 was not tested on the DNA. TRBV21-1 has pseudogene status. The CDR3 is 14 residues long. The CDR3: CASSTQETFTEAFF. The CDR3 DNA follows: TGTGCCAGCAGCACACAGGAGACGTTCACTGAAGCTTTCTTT.

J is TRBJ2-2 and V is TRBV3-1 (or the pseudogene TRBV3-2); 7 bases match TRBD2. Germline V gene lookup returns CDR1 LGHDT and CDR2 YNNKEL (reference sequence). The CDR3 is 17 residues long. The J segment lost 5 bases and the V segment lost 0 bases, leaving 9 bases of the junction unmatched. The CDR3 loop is CASSQDSGLAVTGELFF. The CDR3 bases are TGTGCCAGCAGCCAAGATTCGGGGCTAGCGGTTACCGGGGAGCTGTTTTTT.

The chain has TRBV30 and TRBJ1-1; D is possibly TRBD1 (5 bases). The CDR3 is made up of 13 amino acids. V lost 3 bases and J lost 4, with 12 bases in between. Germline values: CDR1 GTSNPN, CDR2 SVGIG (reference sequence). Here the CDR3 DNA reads TGTGCCTGGAGGGACACACCGAGCACTGAAGCTTTCTTT. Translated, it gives CAWRDTPSTEAFF.

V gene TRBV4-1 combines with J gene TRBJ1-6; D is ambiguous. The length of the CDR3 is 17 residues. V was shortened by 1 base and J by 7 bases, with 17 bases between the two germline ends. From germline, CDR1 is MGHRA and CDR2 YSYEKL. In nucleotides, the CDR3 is TGCGCCAGCAGCCAAGTGGCCCGGGGAACTTCAAATTCACCCCTCCACTTT. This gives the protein CASSQVARGTSNSPLHF.